The 4 T cell receptor beta chains presented below share a single source sample, sequenced in a study of regulatory T cells in long-lasting Graves disease. Both iRepertoire HTBI primers and Arm-PCR of CDR3 regions were used to build the TCR beta libraries. A single record per CDR3 protein comes from TCRdb applying MiXCR to the multiplex PCR reads. In the table there are fewer than 550,000 distinct CDR3 sequences, 15% to 20% of which are singletons. The time point denotes: newly diagnosed GD, antithyroid drugs for less than 3 months. Researchers made the TCR library from RNA that was extracted from PBMCs. This same sample was also taken into another study, of T cells in Graves' hyperthyroidism and ophthalmopathy.

Source: peripheral blood mononuclear cells (PBMCs), taken at new diagnosis, from a patient treated with antithyroid drugs. The source is a woman aged 40-65 years with Graves disease.

This clonotype was observed a handful of times. The chain couples TRBV6-1 to TRBJ1-6, with 7 bases identical to TRBD1. Germline V CDR1 and CDR2: MNHNS, SASEGT. This CDR3 has 16 residues. V shed 8 bases and J 10 bases; nucleotides not matched to a gene: 17. CDR3 coding DNA: TGTGCCAGCCGGGAAGGGTTCCTACTAGGGGGCTCACCCCTCCACTTT. Translating it yields CASREGFLLGGSPLHF.

This clonotype has ten or more counts. The rearrangement uses TRBV20-1 and TRBJ2-7; 12 positions match TRBD1. This CDR3 has 14 amino acids. The V segment lost 1 base and the J segment 5 bases; nucleotides outside the gene matches: 3. Looked up from germline, CDR1 is DFQATT and CDR2 is SNEGSKA (reference sequence). The CDR3 region has the DNA TGCAGTGCTAGAGGGGGACAGGGGGCGAACGAGCAGTACTTC. As protein: CSARGGQGANEQYF.

This clonotype was observed at least ten times. The chain combines TRBV7-9 with TRBJ1-2; 8 bases align to TRBD1. This CDR3 is 17 amino acids long. V dropped 0 bases and J dropped 7; count of bases not matched to a gene: 13. Germline V gene data show CDR1 as SEHNR and CDR2 as FQNEAQ (reference sequence). In DNA, the CDR3 is TGTGCCAGCAGCTTAGCGGATCTGGACAGGGTGTTAATTGGCTACACCTTC. Translation gives CASSLADLDRVLIGYTF. Full variable domain (remainder filled in from reference TRBV7-9 and TRBJ1-2): DTGVSQNPRHKITKRGQNVTFRCDPISEHNRLYWYRQTLGQGPEFLTYFQNEAQLEKSRLLSDRFSAERPKGSFSTLEIQRTEQGDSAMYLCASSLADLDRVLIGYTFGSGTRLTVV.

This clonotype was found many times. The rearrangement links TRBV5-1 to TRBJ1-1, with 7 bases that match TRBD1. Germline CDR1 is SGHRS and CDR2 is YFSETQ. V shed 0 bases and J 8 bases; nucleotides not matched to a gene: 4. The CDR3 contains 13 residues. The CDR3 region has the DNA TGCGCCAGCAGCTTGGAAGCAGGGGGGGAAGCTTTCTTT. Residues: CASSLEAGGEAFF.